This TCR beta chain originates from a study of blood T cell repertoires in COVID-19 (dated by TCRdb to 2018 to 2020). Context from the whole study: Samples from collaborators originated in the United States, Italy and Spain and spanned both the acute and convalescent phases of COVID-19. The samples were drawn from two sources: the first 160 participants of the ongoing ImmuneRACE study, and fewer than 1,500 subjects contributed by 6 global collaborators. Nearly every sample came with metadata listing a de-identified subject ID, COVID-19 status, age in years and sex. Where available, HLA class I and class II types were taken from metadata supplied by the sample provider and were not determined by assay-based typing. The dataset comprised deeply sampled blood TCRbeta repertoires from subjects exposed to, actively infected with, or recovered from COVID-19. The repertoires were released in a freely available public database intended as a resource for research on the immune response to SARS-CoV-2. The prospective study material was composed of cDNA or gDNA derived from T cells, B-cell-depleted T cells, or PBMCs.

TCRbeta CDR3 regions were amplified from genomic DNA using the immunoSEQ Assay, a bias-controlled multiplex PCR. Turning to the authors' computational methods: Within the assay, amplification of reference gene primers was used to estimate how many nucleated cells each sample contained. To quantify the absolute abundance of each unique TCRbeta CDR3 rearrangement, sequence reads were collapsed and filtered. For each sample, productive Simpson clonality was calculated as the square root of Simpson's diversity index over productive rearrangements. This immuneACCESS table, as held by TCRdb, lists in-frame sequences with V and J called but not all clones. Of the missing ones, under half trace to an unresolved V gene in checked studies; the others have no known cause. That table supplies the V and J calls and clone size; D and trimming were determined from the DNA. The sample records 60,000 to 80,000 clones, roughly 90% of which are singletons. Around 6% of the sample comes from the top ten.

CDR1 GTSNPN and CDR2 SVGIG were looked up in the germline V gene (reference sequence). Including cysteine and phenylalanine, the CDR3 has 16 amino acids. Only the CDR3 DNA is retained, 48 bases long and in frame from the first base. V is cut by 5 bases and J by 0 bases, and the space between the germline ends is 20 bases. The collaborating institutions used their own protocols to collect whole blood in K2EDTA tubes. For TCRbeta analysis, collaborators shipped samples in one of three forms: frozen whole blood, isolated PBMCs, or DNA extracted from either of those sample types. A word on this clone: Its antigen has not been determined. Per-base qualities were not stored, and no clone one base away is much larger.

General conclusions and limits of the study: The amount of clinical and demographic metadata varied by source and participant and was provided uncurated.

Recombination joined TRBV30 with TRBJ2-7; TRBD2 is possibly the D segment (6 matching bases). The sample consisted of peripheral blood. This clonotype originated in a human donor in a cohort sampled during active COVID-19. The DNA sequence follows: TGTGCCTGGCTACCCAGCCCTAGCGTTTCCTCCTACGAGCAGTACTTC. Protein translation: CAWLPSPSVSSYEQYF.